The 4 T cell receptor beta chains listed next were all sequenced from one sample in a study of CXCR3-negative and CXCR3-positive naive CD8 T cells. Through 5' RACE with UMI labels, the TRB cDNA libraries were prepared. From its re-call of the 5' RACE reads, TCRdb lists each CDR3 protein once, without DNA. Its table records about 130,000 distinct CDR3 sequences. Specimen: naive CXCR3- CD8+ T cells from blood. The subset denotes: CD45RO-CCR7+CD27+CD95- naive CD8+ T cells lacking CXCR3 (TNR3-). The receptors shown here come from a human donor in good health. Some clones in this sample may be carry-over from other donors' samples.

This chain connects TRBV7-8 to TRBJ2-7; the D call from TCRdb, TRBD1, cannot be confirmed without DNA. This CDR3 has 14 amino acids. CDR1 and CDR2 from the germline V gene are SGHVS and FQNEAQ. This CDR3 is CASSTGQGGYEQYF.

V gene TRBV29-1 combines with J gene TRBJ2-1; the D gene TCRdb calls, TRBD1, cannot be checked with no DNA. The V gene's germline CDR1 is SQVTM and CDR2 ANQGSEA. The CDR3 runs 13 residues. The CDR3 region is CSVGTLLSNEQFF.

The V and J genes are TRBV18 and TRBJ2-3; absent DNA, TCRdb's TRBD1 call cannot be checked. This CDR3 has 15 amino acids. Looked up from germline, CDR1 is KGHSH and CDR2 is LQKENI. This chain's CDR3 is CASSQTGASTDTQYF.

The chain joins TRBV7-3 to TRBJ2-1; TCRdb's D call, TRBD2, is unchecked because there is no DNA. The germline V gene encodes CDR1 SGHTA and CDR2 FQGTGA. CDR3 length equals 15 residues. CDR3 protein: CASSQGLAGNNEQFF. Based on the CDR3 plus reference TRBV7-3 and TRBJ2-1, the full variable domain is GAGVSQTPSNKVTEKGKYVELRCDPISGHTALYWYRQSLGQGPEFLIYFQGTGAADDSGLPNDRFFAVRPEGSVSTLKIQRTERGDSAVYLCASSQGLAGNNEQFFGPGTRLTVL.